This T cell receptor beta chain was sequenced in a study of blood T cell repertoires in COVID-19. Measured with immunoSEQ multiplex PCR; TCRdb has only the in-frame clones, and not every one. In the table there are some 190,000 clones, approximately 80% of which are singletons. This clonotype originated in a human donor in a cohort sampled during active COVID-19. Sequencing was carried out using peripheral blood.

The CDR3 coding sequence is TGTGCCAGCAGCTCCCCCAGGAACAATGAGCAGTTCTTC. Amino acids: CASSSPRNNEQFF. V and J are TRBV11-3 and TRBJ2-1; D not certain. Deletions cut 4 bases from V and 5 bases from J, with 9 bases between. The CDR3 runs 13 residues. The germline CDR1 and CDR2 sequences are SGHNT and YENEEA.